This section outlines one T cell receptor beta chain sequence together with its context. Per sample, no less than 5 micrograms of total RNA were extracted. The data are from a study of blood T cells in healthy people across ages. The V segment lost 1 base and the J segment 4 bases; nucleotides outside the gene matches: 3. The CDR3 is made up of 15 amino acids. The germline gives CDR1 SEHNR, CDR2 FQNEAQ (reference sequence). For the second PCR, which ran for 7 to 11 cycles, a sample-barcoded 5' primer and a J-beta primer mix were used. TCRdb re-analysed the 5' RACE reads in MiXCR, keeping a single row per CDR3 protein. Of some 800,000 distinct CDR3 sequences listed, roughly 44% are singletons.

The V gene is TRBV7-9, the J gene TRBJ2-5; 10 bases are a match to TRBD2. The material sequenced was blood. This clonotype was obtained from a man in his sixties in good health. CDR3 coding DNA: TGTGCCAGCAGCTTAGGTACTAGCGGGGCAGAGACCCAGTACTTC. It encodes CASSLGTSGAETQYF. Drawing the rest from reference TRBV7-9 and TRBJ2-5, the complete variable domain is DTGVSQNPRHKITKRGQNVTFRCDPISEHNRLYWYRQTLGQGPEFLTYFQNEAQLEKSRLLSDRFSAERPKGSFSTLEIQRTEQGDSAMYLCASSLGTSGAETQYFGPGTRLLVL.